This paragraph reports one T cell receptor (beta chain). Its antigen is not identified. Those who donated, Caucasian adults without exception, all lived in Nashville, Tennessee. Original analysis: As immunoSEQ supplied junction-only sequences (without quality scores), filtering differed. Libraries were prepared by immunoSEQ multiplex PCR; TCRdb keeps only in-frame clonotypes and omits some of them. V, J and clone size were drawn from that table, and D and trimming were deduced from the DNA. The sample yields more than 2,000,000 clones, around 90% seen once. V lost 0 bases and J lost 4; bases outside the gene matches: 5. This CDR3 is built from 16 residues. Germline V CDR1 and CDR2: KGHSH, LQKENI. This sample was included in a study of shared clonotypes between healthy human individuals. Study conclusions and caveats: Against clonotypes common to all four donors, non-shared ones had lower generation probabilities.

The V and J genes are TRBV18 and TRBJ2-1; 8 bases are shared with TRBD2. This TCR came from a man aged 18 to 29 in good health. The sample consisted of naive CD4+ T cells sorted from blood. Documented subset: CD45RA+ positively selected. Here the CDR3 reads CASSPPPAGVYNEQFF. The CDR3 DNA is TGTGCCAGCTCACCACCTCCAGCGGGGGTTTACAATGAGCAGTTCTTC.